Here is one T cell receptor (beta chain) with its context. As yet, its antigen is unknown. A single record per CDR3 protein comes from TCRdb applying MiXCR to the 5' RACE reads. The sample holds hundreds of thousands of distinct CDR3 sequences; around 5.7% are singletons and the top ten take under 2%. This sample is part of a study of identical twins. Findings and limits, study-wide: Not following the same donors, the study drew its conclusions from cross-sectional statistical analysis.

The material sequenced was naive T cells sorted from blood. The TCR was taken from a man aged 18-30 years in good health.

CDR3 region: CASSSSRRIRSGNTIYF. The CDR3 bases are TGTGCCAGCAGTTCAAGCAGGAGGATAAGATCTGGAAACACCATATATTTT. This chain uses TRBV6-5 with TRBJ1-3; D is unclear. The CDR3 consists of 17 residues. The ends were cut back, 4 bases at V and 1 base at J, with 17 bases in the middle. CDR1 MNHEY and CDR2 SVGAGI come from the germline V gene.